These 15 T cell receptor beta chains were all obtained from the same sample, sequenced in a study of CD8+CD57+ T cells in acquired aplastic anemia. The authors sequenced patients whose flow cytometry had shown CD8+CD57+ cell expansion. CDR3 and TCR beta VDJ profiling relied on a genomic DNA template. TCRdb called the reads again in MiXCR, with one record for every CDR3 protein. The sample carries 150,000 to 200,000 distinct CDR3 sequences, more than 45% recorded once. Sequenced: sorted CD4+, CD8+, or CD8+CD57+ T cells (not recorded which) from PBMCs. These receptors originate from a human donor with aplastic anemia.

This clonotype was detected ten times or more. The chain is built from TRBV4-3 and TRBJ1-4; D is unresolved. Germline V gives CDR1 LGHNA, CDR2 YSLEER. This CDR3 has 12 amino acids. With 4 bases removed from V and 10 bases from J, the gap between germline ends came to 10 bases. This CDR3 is CASSPGWGKLFF. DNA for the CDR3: TGCGCCAGCAGCCCGGGGTGGGGAAAACTGTTTTTT.

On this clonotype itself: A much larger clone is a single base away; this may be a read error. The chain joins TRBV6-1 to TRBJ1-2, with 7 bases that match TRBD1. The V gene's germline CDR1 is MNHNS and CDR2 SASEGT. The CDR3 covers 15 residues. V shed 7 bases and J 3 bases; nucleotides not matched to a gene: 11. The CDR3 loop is CASNPTGIVDYGYTF. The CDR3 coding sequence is TGTGCCAGCAATCCGACAGGGATCGTCGACTATGGCTACACCTTC.

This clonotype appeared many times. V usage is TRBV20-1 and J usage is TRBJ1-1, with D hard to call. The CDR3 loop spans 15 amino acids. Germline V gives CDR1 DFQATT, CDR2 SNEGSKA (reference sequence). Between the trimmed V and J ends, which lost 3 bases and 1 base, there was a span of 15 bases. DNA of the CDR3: TGCAGTGCTAGTTTGTCCGGCAGGCCGAACACTGAAGCTTTCTTT. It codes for CSASLSGRPNTEAFF.

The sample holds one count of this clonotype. This CDR3 is CASSGEEETQYF. Here the CDR3 DNA reads TGCGCCAGCAGTGGGGAAGAAGAGACCCAGTACTTC. This chain uses TRBV10-1 with TRBJ2-5, with D uncertain. The V gene's germline CDR1 is WNHNN and CDR2 SYGVQD (reference sequence). There are 12 residues in the CDR3. Trimming shortened V by 4 bases and J by 3 bases, and 6 bases separated the two germline ends.

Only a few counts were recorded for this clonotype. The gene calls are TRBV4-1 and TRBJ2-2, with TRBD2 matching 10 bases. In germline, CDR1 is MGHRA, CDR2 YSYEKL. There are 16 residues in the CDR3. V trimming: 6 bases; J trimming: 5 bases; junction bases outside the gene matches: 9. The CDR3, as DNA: TGCGCCAGCAGTAGTAGCGGGGGGCGGGGGACCGGGGAGCTGTTTTTT. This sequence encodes CASSSSGGRGTGELFF.

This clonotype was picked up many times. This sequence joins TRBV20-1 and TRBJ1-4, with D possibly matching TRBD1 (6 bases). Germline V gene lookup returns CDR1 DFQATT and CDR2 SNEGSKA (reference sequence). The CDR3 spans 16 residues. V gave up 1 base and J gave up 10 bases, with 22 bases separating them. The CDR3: CSARGRVTSLGGKLFF. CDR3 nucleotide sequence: TGCAGTGCTAGAGGCAGGGTGACAAGCCTAGGGGGAAAACTGTTTTTT.

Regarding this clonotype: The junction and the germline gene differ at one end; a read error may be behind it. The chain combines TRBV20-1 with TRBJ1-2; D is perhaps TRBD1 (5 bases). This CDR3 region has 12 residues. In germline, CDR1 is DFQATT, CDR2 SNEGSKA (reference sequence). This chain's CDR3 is CSAERGNYGYTF. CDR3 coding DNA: TGTAGTGCCGAGCGGGGGAACTATGGCTACACCTTC.

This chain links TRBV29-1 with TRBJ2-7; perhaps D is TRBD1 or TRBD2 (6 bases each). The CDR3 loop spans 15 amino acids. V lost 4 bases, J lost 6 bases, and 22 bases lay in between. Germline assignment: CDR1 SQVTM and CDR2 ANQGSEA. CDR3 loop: CSVAGAQGGASEQYF. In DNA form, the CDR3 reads TGCAGCGTTGCGGGGGCACAGGGTGGGGCTAGCGAGCAGTACTTC.

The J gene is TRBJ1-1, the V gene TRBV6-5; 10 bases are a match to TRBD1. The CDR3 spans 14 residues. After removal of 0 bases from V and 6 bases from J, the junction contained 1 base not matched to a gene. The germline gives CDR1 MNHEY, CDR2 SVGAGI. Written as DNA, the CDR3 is TGTGCCAGCAGTTACTCGGGACAGGGGTCTGAAGCTTTCTTT. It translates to CASSYSGQGSEAFF.

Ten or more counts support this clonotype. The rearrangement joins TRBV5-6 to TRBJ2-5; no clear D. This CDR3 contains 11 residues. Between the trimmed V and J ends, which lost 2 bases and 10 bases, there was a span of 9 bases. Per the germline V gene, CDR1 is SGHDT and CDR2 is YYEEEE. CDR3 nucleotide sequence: TGTGCCAGCAGCTTCCTAGGGAACCAGTACTTC. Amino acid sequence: CASSFLGNQYF.

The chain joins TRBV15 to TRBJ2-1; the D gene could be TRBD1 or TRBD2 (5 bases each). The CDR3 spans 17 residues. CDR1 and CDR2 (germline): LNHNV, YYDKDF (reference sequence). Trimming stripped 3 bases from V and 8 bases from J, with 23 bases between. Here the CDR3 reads CATSSRYRGPVWDEQFF. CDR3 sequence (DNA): TGTGCCACCAGCAGTCGTTACCGGGGACCAGTATGGGATGAGCAGTTCTTC.

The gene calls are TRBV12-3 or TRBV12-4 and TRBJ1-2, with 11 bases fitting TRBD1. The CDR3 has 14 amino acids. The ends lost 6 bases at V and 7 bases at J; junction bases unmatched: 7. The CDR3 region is CASSPGTGGFGYTF. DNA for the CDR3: TGTGCCAGCAGCCCCGGGACAGGGGGGTTTGGCTACACCTTC.

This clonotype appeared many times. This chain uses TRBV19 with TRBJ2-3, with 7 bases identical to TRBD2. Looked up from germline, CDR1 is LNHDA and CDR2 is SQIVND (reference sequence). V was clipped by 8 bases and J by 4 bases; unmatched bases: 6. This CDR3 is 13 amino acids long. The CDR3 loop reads CASRTSGADTQYF. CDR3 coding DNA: TGTGCCAGTCGGACAAGCGGGGCAGATACGCAGTATTTT. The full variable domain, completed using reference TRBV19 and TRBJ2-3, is DGGITQSPKYLFRKEGQNVTLSCEQNLNHDAMYWYRQDPGQGLRLIYYSQIVNDFQKGDIAEGYSVSREKKESFPLTVTSAQKNPTAFYLCASRTSGADTQYFGPGTRLTVL.

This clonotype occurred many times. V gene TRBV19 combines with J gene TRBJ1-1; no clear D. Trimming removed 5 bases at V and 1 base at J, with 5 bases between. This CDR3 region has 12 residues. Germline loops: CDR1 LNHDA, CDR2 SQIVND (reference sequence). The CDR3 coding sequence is TGTGCCAGTAGTTCTGGGAACACTGAAGCTTTCTTT. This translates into CASSSGNTEAFF.

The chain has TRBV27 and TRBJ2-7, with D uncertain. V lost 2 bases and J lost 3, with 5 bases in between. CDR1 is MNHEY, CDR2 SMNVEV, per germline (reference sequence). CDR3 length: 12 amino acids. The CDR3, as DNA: TGTGCCAGCAGTTTACCCTTCTACGAGCAGTACTTC. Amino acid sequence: CASSLPFYEQYF.